This TCR beta chain is drawn from a study of spatial heterogeneity in lung cancer. In the study overall: Unique TCR and UMI combinations averaged more than ten appearances each in raw reads. Notes on the study in general: Resection saw ubiquitous expanded tumor TCRs appear in blood more than follow-up did.

The CDR3 has 15 residues. CDR1 and CDR2 (germline): SGHTA, FQGNSA. V dropped 6 bases and J dropped 1; count of bases not matched to a gene: 7. Time point noted: sample taken at primary tumor resection. The authors sequenced whole RNA from tumor, nontumor lung or frozen PBMC without sorting. This clonotype occurred many times. What it binds is not known. A unique molecular identifier was carried by every single TCR cDNA molecule. Via MiXCR, TCRdb re-called the 5' RACE reads, giving one row per CDR3 protein. The sample has 3,000 to 4,000 distinct CDR3 sequences; about 8% are singletons. This TCR was recovered from a female donor with early-stage non-small cell lung cancer. The sequencing here drew on PBMCs, taken at surgery. This chain uses TRBV7-2 with TRBJ2-3; 7 bases agree with TRBD1. As DNA, the CDR3 is TGTGCCAGCAGAAGACAGGGTGGGGGCACAGATACGCAGTATTTT. Translated, it gives CASRRQGGGTDTQYF.